This entry concerns a single T cell receptor beta chain. The sample originates from a study of T cell changes during pregnancy in multiple sclerosis. V was clipped by 5 bases and J by 6 bases; unmatched bases: 6. The length of the CDR3 is 14 residues. Germline lookup yields CDR1 MNHNY and CDR2 SVGAGI (reference sequence). Assay used: immunoSEQ multiplex PCR; TCRdb lists only in-frame clones, some missing. The sample holds 50,000 to 60,000 clones, 75% to 90% seen once. The chain combines TRBV6-6 with TRBJ1-2; 10 positions match TRBD1. The sequenced sample was CD4+ T cells from peripheral blood mononuclear cells, obtained in the first trimester of pregnancy. The source is a female donor with multiple sclerosis, enrolled in a pregnancy study. CDR3 nucleotide sequence: TGTGCCAGCAGTATGACAGGGGGCGCGGATGGCTACACCTTC. It yields the protein CASSMTGGADGYTF.